The rows below give T cell receptor beta chains drawn from one sample of a study of identical twins. TCRdb re-called the 5' RACE reads with MiXCR, one entry per CDR3 protein. Of about 100,000 distinct CDR3 sequences in the sample, about 6% were seen once. The sample was memory T cells sorted from blood. These receptors originate from a woman aged 45-59 years in good health. Each CDR3 is given without its conserved first and last residue. Clone size is stated in some rows and not others, as once, few, many or a class when expanded.

v_gene: TRBV2; abundance: many; CDR3aa: ASSGEVVGQF
v_gene: TRBV15; abundance: many; CDR3aa: ATSGGQGQGVTEAF
v_gene: TRBV6-1; abundance: few; CDR3aa: ASSLRVNEQF
v_gene: TRBV27; abundance: NA; CDR3aa: ASRPLVENYEQY
v_gene: TRBV14; abundance: many; CDR3aa: ASSQGSRSSNTGELF
v_gene: TRBV20-1; abundance: many; CDR3aa: SARDVRVAVSYEQY
v_gene: TRBV19; abundance: many; CDR3aa: ASSLGGPNYGYT
v_gene: TRBV19; abundance: NA; CDR3aa: ASKQGPSNQPQH
v_gene: TRBV19; abundance: few; CDR3aa: ASKALAASETGELF
v_gene: TRBV15; abundance: many; CDR3aa: ATSRDRAGGIDTQY
v_gene: TRBV5-1; abundance: many; CDR3aa: ASSQTDTGYGYT
v_gene: TRBV27; abundance: many; CDR3aa: ASNSAGGGIYNEQF
v_gene: TRBV18; abundance: NA; CDR3aa: ASSSTSSGYNEQF
v_gene: TRBV18; abundance: few; CDR3aa: ASSPLRQGGQQF
v_gene: TRBV24-1; abundance: many; CDR3aa: ATSDLGRESGYT
v_gene: TRBV9; abundance: many; CDR3aa: ASSSGGSPTGELF
v_gene: TRBV30; abundance: many; CDR3aa: AWNGDSNQPQH